This T cell receptor (beta chain) was identified during a study of blood T cell repertoires in COVID-19 (dated by TCRdb to the early 2020s). Turning to the overall study: The collaborator samples originated in the United States, Italy and Spain and spanned the acute and convalescent phases of COVID-19. The material from the prospective study consisted of cDNA or gDNA derived from T cells, B-cell-depleted T cells, or PBMCs. The dataset comprised deeply sampled blood TCRbeta repertoires from subjects exposed to, actively infected with, or recovered from COVID-19. The repertoires were released in a freely available public database meant as a resource for research on the immune response to SARS-CoV-2. Samples were obtained from the ongoing ImmuneRACE study (first 160 participants) and from about 1,300 subjects provided by 6 global collaborators. Sample metadata almost always included a de-identified subject ID, COVID-19 status, age in years and sex. Where available, HLA class I and class II types were obtained from metadata supplied by the sample provider rather than from assay-based typing. The paper as a whole reports these results and caveats: The amount of clinical and demographic metadata varied by source and participant and was provided uncurated.

About this clone: The antigen it binds to is not known. No base qualities exist here, and no much larger clone lies one base off it.

TCRbeta CDR3 regions were amplified from genomic DNA using the immunoSEQ Assay, a bias-controlled multiplex PCR. The original methods were these. Nucleated cell counts per sample were estimated from amplification of reference gene primers within the assay. To quantify the absolute abundance of each unique TCRbeta CDR3 rearrangement, sequence reads were collapsed and filtered. For each sample, productive Simpson clonality was calculated as the square root of Simpson's diversity index over productive rearrangements. Sourced from immuneACCESS, this table was stored by TCRdb with only in-frame sequences that have V and J called. A share of the clones is absent; for the studies checked, an unresolved V gene accounts for under half, and the remainder has no known explanation. That table gives V, J and clone size, and the DNA gave D and trimming. For this sample there are some 180,000 clones; less than 85% appear just once. Clones ranked in the top ten supply roughly 14% of the sample.

A second Seattle source provided samples from volunteer blood donors who had recovered from COVID-19. Whole blood was collected in K2EDTA tubes by collaborating institutions according to the institutions' own protocols. Collaborator samples were shipped for TCRbeta analysis as frozen whole blood, isolated PBMCs, or DNA extracted from either sample type. Trimming removed 2 bases from V and 5 bases from J; the gene matches leave 8 bases unexplained. CDR1 is given as LNHDA and CDR2 as SQIVND, both from the germline V gene (reference sequence). The CDR3, cysteine through phenylalanine, is 15 amino acids long. The DNA shown is the 45-base CDR3, in frame from base 1.

Sequencing was performed on peripheral blood. This receptor chain uses TRBV19 and TRBJ1-1, with 7 bases aligning to TRBD1. This receptor was obtained from a man aged 50-59 years who had recovered from COVID-19. The bases are TGTGCCAGTAGTATATACCGGGACAGCCCTACTGAAGCTTTCTTT. Its amino acids are CASSIYRDSPTEAFF.